This entry features one T cell receptor beta chain sequence. This sample stems from a study of T cell responses to AZD1222 COVID-19 vaccine. TCRdb's table, derived via immunoSEQ multiplex PCR, lists solely in-frame clones and lacks some. The sample lists under 200,000 clones; 94% were seen once. Deletions cut 2 bases from V and 5 bases from J, with 12 bases between. Germline-derived CDR1 and CDR2 are MNHEY and SMNVEV (reference sequence). The CDR3 runs to 14 residues. The sequenced sample was peripheral blood, obtained on day 0 of AZD1222 vaccination. J is TRBJ2-5 and V is TRBV27; weak D call: TRBD1 (5 bases). The receptor's source is an adult in good health. This chain's CDR3 is CASSLSTGRETQYF. DNA of the CDR3: TGTGCCAGCAGTTTAAGTACAGGCCGTGAGACCCAGTACTTC.